These 31 T cell receptor beta chains were all obtained from the same sample, sequenced in a study of regulatory T cells in long-lasting Graves disease (dated by TCRdb to the early 2020s). The method behind the library was multiplex PCR. TCRdb names Illumina HiSeq 4000 as the instrument used. iRepertoire HTBI primers and Arm-PCR amplification of CDR3 regions were used to construct TCR beta libraries. TCRdb's own reprocessing of the public reads used fastp at Q25 and MiXCR and kept productive beta chains. Each CDR3 protein appears once, grouped with its most common genes and DNA. The table for this sample lists 250,000 to 300,000 distinct CDR3 sequences; approximately 18% of them were counted only once. The top ten hold 14% of the sample. What the time point label conveys for this sample: newly diagnosed GD, antithyroid drugs for less than 3 months. RNA was extracted from PBMCs in TRIzol for both TCR sequencing and RNA sequencing.

In addition, the sample was reused for a study of T cells in Graves' hyperthyroidism and ophthalmopathy.

Sequencing was performed on peripheral blood mononuclear cells (PBMCs), taken at new diagnosis, from a patient treated with antithyroid drugs. The receptors were gathered from a woman younger than 45 with Graves disease. Donor details come from another sample of the same person, matched by shared clones.

The V and J genes are TRBV5-1 and TRBJ2-7, with no clear D. Germline assignment: CDR1 SGHRS and CDR2 YFSETQ. The CDR3 runs to 13 residues. Trimming pared 2 bases from V and 3 bases from J, leaving 9 bases between. The DNA of the CDR3 is TGCGCCAGCAGCTTCAGGCAGTTCTACGAGCAGTACTTC. Its protein is CASSFRQFYEQYF.

Many counts were recorded for this clonotype. J is TRBJ1-5 and V is TRBV7-9, with D possibly being TRBD1 (5 bases). V was cut by 4 bases and J by 4 bases, with 14 bases left in between. The CDR3 has 15 residues. Looked up from germline, CDR1 is SEHNR and CDR2 is FQNEAQ (reference sequence). The CDR3 protein is CASSSFGGRNQPQHF. The CDR3 region has the DNA TGTGCCAGCAGCTCATTTGGGGGGAGGAATCAGCCCCAGCATTTT.

This clonotype was detected ten times or more. The chain is built from TRBV12-5 and TRBJ1-5; D call uncertain. V was shortened by 0 bases and J by 2 bases, with 5 bases between the two germline ends. This CDR3 spans 14 amino acids. CDR1 is LGHNT, CDR2 FRNRAP, per germline. Here the CDR3 DNA reads TGTGCTAGTGGTTTGGTACTGGGCAATCAGCCCCAGCATTTT. This translates into CASGLVLGNQPQHF.

This clonotype was counted ten times or more. The chain joins TRBV5-1 to TRBJ2-1; 9 nucleotides match TRBD2. V was pared by 4 bases and J by 3 bases, with 14 bases of the junction left unmatched. Germline assignment: CDR1 SGHRS and CDR2 YFSETQ. This CDR3 contains 18 residues. Written as DNA, the CDR3 is TGCGCCAGCAGCGCCCCCCCCGCCGGAGCGGGGGGCTACAATGAGCAGTTCTTC. Its translation: CASSAPPAGAGGYNEQFF.

To note about this clonotype: A much larger clone lies one base from this, so it may be a read error. This likely comes from a read error, as the CDR3 has no conserved phenylalanine or tryptophan at its end. V and J are TRBV9 and TRBJ2-5; 9 bases are shared with TRBD1. Germline V CDR1 and CDR2: SGDLS, YYNGEE. Losses at the gene ends were 4 bases for V and 5 bases for J; bases not matched to a gene: 6. The CDR3 is made up of 14 amino acids. CDR3 region: CASSTGQGGETQYL. The DNA for the CDR3 is TGTGCCAGCAGCACGGGACAGGGCGGGGAGACCCAGTACTTA.

Many counts were recorded for this clonotype. V usage is TRBV5-1 and J usage is TRBJ2-1, with TRBD1 matching 7 bases. Per germline, CDR1 SGHRS and CDR2 YFSETQ. The CDR3 is made up of 20 amino acids. The V gene end was trimmed by 4 bases and the J gene end by 0 bases; junction bases not matched to a gene: 19. This chain's CDR3 is CASSRPMTGRALRSYNEQFF. DNA for the CDR3: TGCGCCAGCAGCCGGCCTATGACAGGGCGGGCATTACGCTCCTACAATGAGCAGTTCTTC.

This clonotype was observed a single time. A far larger clone is only one base removed, so a read error is likely. The chain employs TRBV5-4 and TRBJ2-3; 9 bases are shared with TRBD1. The DNA end lines up better with TRBJ1-1; the J call may be wrong. CDR3 size: 16 residues. The germline gives CDR1 SGHNT, CDR2 YYREEE (reference sequence). The DNA of the CDR3 is TGTGCCAGCAGCCGTGAGGGGACAGGGTCGAACATTGAAGCTTTCTTT. It specifies CASSREGTGSNIEAFF.

This clonotype appeared a few times. The chain uses TRBV12-3 or TRBV12-4 and TRBJ1-1; D is possibly TRBD1 (5 bases). CDR3 length: 13 residues. V was cut by 3 bases and J by 4 bases, with 9 bases left in between. CDR3 region: CASSFMGGTEAFF. Written as DNA, the CDR3 is TGTGCCAGCAGTTTTATGGGGGGCACTGAAGCTTTCTTT.

This clonotype was observed many times. CDR3 nucleotides: TGTGCCAGCAGACTCACCGGGACGCTCTATGGCTACACCTTC. Its protein product is CASRLTGTLYGYTF. The rearrangement joins TRBV12-3 or TRBV12-4 to TRBJ1-2; the D gene is possibly TRBD1 (5 bases). Trimming shortened V by 6 bases and J by 4 bases, and 15 bases separated the two germline ends. The CDR3 covers 14 residues.

The sample holds a few counts of this clonotype. The chain links TRBV6-1 to TRBJ2-2; perhaps TRBD2 as D (7 bases). V was pared by 6 bases and J by 7 bases, with 21 bases between. CDR1 is MNHNS, CDR2 SASEGT, per germline. The length of the CDR3 is 16 residues. CDR3 protein: CASSFPGGAGGGELFF. CDR3 bases: TGTGCCAGCAGCTTCCCGGGGGGCGCTGGGGGCGGGGAGCTGTTTTTT.

This clonotype was observed at least ten times. The chain employs TRBV6-5 and TRBJ1-3; D might be TRBD1 (6 bases). The CDR3 runs to 20 residues. V was clipped by 3 bases and J by 0 bases, with 24 bases between them. Germline V CDR1 and CDR2: MNHEY, SVGAGI. The CDR3 DNA sequence: TGTGCCAGCAGTTATCGGTCGGGGACATACCATCCGAACTCTGGAAACACCATATATTTT. Protein: CASSYRSGTYHPNSGNTIYF.

This clonotype has ten or more counts. The CDR3 loop is CASSPRGRNSNLAKNIQYF. Written as DNA, the CDR3 is TGTGCCAGCAGCCCTCGGGGCAGAAACTCCAATCTAGCCAAAAACATTCAGTACTTC. The chain has TRBV6-1 and TRBJ2-4; D is possibly TRBD1 or TRBD2 (5 bases each). The CDR3 is made up of 19 amino acids. Trimming pared 6 bases from V and 0 bases from J, leaving 24 bases between. Looked up from germline, CDR1 is MNHNS and CDR2 is SASEGT.

This clonotype was seen repeatedly, ten times or more. This chain connects TRBV20-1 to TRBJ2-7; tentative D call: TRBD1 (5 bases). Trimming cost V 2 bases and J 6 bases, with 8 bases left between them. CDR1 DFQATT and CDR2 SNEGSKA come from the germline V gene (reference sequence). The CDR3 consists of 11 residues. DNA of the CDR3: TGCAGTGCTAGATCTAGGGGCGAGCAGTACTTC. It translates to CSARSRGEQYF.

This clonotype was observed at least ten times. CDR3: CSAEAGGDNEQFF. CDR3 nucleotide sequence: TGCAGTGCAGAAGCGGGGGGGGACAATGAGCAGTTCTTC. The rearrangement uses TRBV20-1 and TRBJ2-1; TRBD2 agrees at 10 bases. The CDR3 runs 13 residues. CDR1 is DFQATT and CDR2 is SNEGSKA in the germline V gene (reference sequence). After removal of 6 bases from V and 5 bases from J, the junction contained 4 bases not matched to a gene.

There are many counts of this clonotype. This sequence joins TRBV5-4 and TRBJ1-1, with unresolved D. Germline CDR1 and CDR2: SGHNT and YYREEE (reference sequence). V dropped 3 bases and J dropped 4 bases, with 13 bases sitting between them. The CDR3 length is 14 residues. Written as DNA, the CDR3 is TGTGCCAGCAGCTCGGCGGGCTCTTCCACTGAAGCTTTCTTT. Translation gives CASSSAGSSTEAFF.

V and J are TRBV12-3 or TRBV12-4 and TRBJ2-5, with D hard to call. CDR3 length equals 14 residues. V shed 6 bases and J shed 1 base, with 12 bases lying between them. CDR3 loop: CASRPGLIQETQYF. In nucleotides, the CDR3 is TGTGCCAGCAGACCCGGGTTAATCCAAGAGACCCAGTACTTC.

Ten or more counts support this clonotype. The chain joins TRBV12-3 or TRBV12-4 to TRBJ2-7; TRBD2 is a possible D gene (6 bases). The CDR3 is made up of 12 amino acids. V lost 3 bases and J 6 bases, leaving 9 bases between the germline ends. In nucleotides, the CDR3 is TGTGCCAGCAGTTTGCGGGGCTCCGAGCAGTACTTC. Its protein is CASSLRGSEQYF.

This clonotype was detected only a few times. This chain joins TRBV4-1 and TRBJ2-3; possible D gene TRBD2, 6 bases. The ends were cut back, 3 bases at V and 1 base at J, with 11 bases in the middle. The CDR3 length is 15 residues. Germline CDR1 and CDR2: MGHRA and YSYEKL. The CDR3 DNA follows: TGCGCCAGCAGCCACTCCGCGGGGCGCACAGATACGCAGTATTTT. It translates to CASSHSAGRTDTQYF.

This clonotype was observed many times. The chain uses TRBV24-1 and TRBJ1-1; 7 nucleotides line up with TRBD1. Trimming took 4 bases from V and 4 from J; bases not matched to a gene: 8. The V gene's germline CDR1 is KGHDR and CDR2 SFDVKD. The CDR3 sequence is 15 residues long. The CDR3 region is CATSEPGTEGTEAFF. DNA of the CDR3: TGTGCCACCAGTGAACCCGGGACAGAGGGCACTGAAGCTTTCTTT.

In this sample, this clonotype turned up many times. The CDR3 bases are TGTGCCAGCAGCCGAAGAGAAGCGGGGGGACACCGGGGTGAGCAGTTCTTC. Protein: CASSRREAGGHRGEQFF. The chain links TRBV7-8 to TRBJ2-1, with 9 bases aligning to TRBD2. The CDR3 covers 17 residues. In germline, CDR1 is SGHVS, CDR2 FQNEAQ. V gave up 5 bases and J gave up 9 bases; unmatched junction bases: 17.

The CDR3 region is CASSLDGGSGNTIYF. The CDR3 bases are TGCGCCAGCAGCTTGGACGGGGGTTCTGGAAACACCATATATTTT. The V call is TRBV5-1, the J call TRBJ1-3, with a weak D call TRBD1 (5 bases). The CDR3 consists of 15 residues. Germline loops: CDR1 SGHRS, CDR2 YFSETQ. V gave up 0 bases and J gave up 1 base, with 8 bases separating them.

Many counts were recorded for this clonotype. The rearrangement uses TRBV9 and TRBJ1-2, with D unclear. Trimming stripped 0 bases from V and 4 bases from J, with 13 bases between. The germline gives CDR1 SGDLS, CDR2 YYNGEE. The CDR3 is 15 amino acids. DNA for the CDR3: TGTGCCAGCAGCGTAGCCCCGGGTGGTGGCTATGGCTACACCTTC. The encoded protein is CASSVAPGGGYGYTF.

In its sample, this clonotype was seen many times. This chain connects TRBV10-3 to TRBJ2-5; D is perhaps TRBD2 (5 bases). Per the germline V gene, CDR1 is ENHRY and CDR2 is SYGVKD. Trimming left V 0 bases short and J 4 bases short, with 12 bases between. The CDR3 runs 15 residues. CDR3 protein: CAISESGAQRETQYF. The CDR3 DNA reads TGTGCCATCAGTGAGTCGGGAGCACAGAGAGAGACCCAGTACTTC.

This clonotype turned up a few times. A much larger clone differs from this one at a single base, so this may be a read error. The chain couples TRBV12-3 or TRBV12-4 to TRBJ2-1; D might be TRBD1 (6 bases). The CDR3 has 15 residues. Trimming shortened V by 5 bases and J by 8 bases, and 19 bases separated the two germline ends. The CDR3 reads CASSRTALHSYEQFF. CDR3 DNA sequence: TGTGCCAGCAGTCGGACAGCTTTGCACTCTTATGAGCAGTTCTTC.

This clonotype was observed at least ten times. The chain carries TRBV20-1 and TRBJ1-3; D is possibly TRBD1 (5 bases). Germline V lookup: CDR1 DFQATT, CDR2 SNEGSKA (reference sequence). This CDR3 region has 16 residues. The V end lost 0 bases, the J end lost 2 bases, and 14 bases lay between the germline ends. The CDR3 nucleotides are TGCAGTGCTAGAGATCATATGCCGGGGGCTGGAAACACCATATATTTT. Amino acid sequence: CSARDHMPGAGNTIYF.

This clonotype has at least ten counts. The chain uses TRBV4-1 and TRBJ1-5, with D possibly TRBD1 on 5 matching bases. The CDR3 runs 16 residues. Trimming took 3 bases from V and 2 from J, leaving 14 bases between them. The germline V gene has CDR1 MGHRA and CDR2 YSYEKL. The CDR3 DNA sequence: TGCGCCAGCAGCCACCCCCAGGGTAGGGGCAATCAGCCCCAGCATTTT. Its protein is CASSHPQGRGNQPQHF.

About this clonotype itself: A much larger clone sits a single nucleotide away, making a read error possible. This chain uses TRBV6-2 or TRBV6-3 with TRBJ1-6; no firm D call. Trimming shortened V by 8 bases and J by 10 bases, and 15 bases separated the two germline ends. Germline lookup yields CDR1 MNHEY and CDR2 SVGEGT. The CDR3 has 13 amino acids. CDR3 residues: CASGFTGRSPLHF. In DNA form, the CDR3 reads TGTGCCAGCGGTTTTACCGGCCGATCACCCCTCCACTTT.

In this sample, this clonotype turned up many times. The chain combines TRBV20-1 with TRBJ1-2, with TRBD1 identical over 7 bases. Unmatched junction bases numbered 11, after V lost 0 bases and J lost 7 bases. The CDR3 totals 15 residues. In germline, CDR1 is DFQATT, CDR2 SNEGSKA (reference sequence). CDR3 bases: TGCAGTGCTAGAGATCTTCAGGGACAGAACCTTGGCTACACCTTC. Translating gives CSARDLQGQNLGYTF.

This clonotype showed up many times. The V and J genes are TRBV5-1 and TRBJ1-3; D not resolved. The CDR3 is 16 residues long. Per germline, CDR1 SGHRS and CDR2 YFSETQ. The V end was cut by 0 bases, the J end by 0 bases, with 10 bases between. The CDR3 spells CASSLEPGNSGNTIYF. The CDR3 DNA reads as TGCGCCAGCAGCTTGGAACCCGGCAACTCTGGAAACACCATATATTTT.

This clonotype has a handful of counts. The genes are TRBV4-1 and TRBJ1-5; 9 positions match TRBD1. V dropped 0 bases and J dropped 4; count of bases not matched to a gene: 7. Germline CDR1 reads MGHRA; CDR2 reads YSYEKL. The CDR3 runs 17 residues. The CDR3 bases are TGCGCCAGCAGCCAAGAACAGGGGGCCGCTACTAATCAGCCCCAGCATTTT. This encodes CASSQEQGAATNQPQHF.

This clonotype came up many times. V is TRBV7-2 and J is TRBJ1-5; the D is unclear. Germline lookup yields CDR1 SGHTA and CDR2 FQGNSA. The CDR3 length is 12 residues. The ends were cut back, 3 bases at V and 5 bases at J, with 5 bases in the middle. CDR3 bases: TGTGCCAGCAGCTTCCAGGATCAGCCCCAGCATTTT. Translated, it gives CASSFQDQPQHF.